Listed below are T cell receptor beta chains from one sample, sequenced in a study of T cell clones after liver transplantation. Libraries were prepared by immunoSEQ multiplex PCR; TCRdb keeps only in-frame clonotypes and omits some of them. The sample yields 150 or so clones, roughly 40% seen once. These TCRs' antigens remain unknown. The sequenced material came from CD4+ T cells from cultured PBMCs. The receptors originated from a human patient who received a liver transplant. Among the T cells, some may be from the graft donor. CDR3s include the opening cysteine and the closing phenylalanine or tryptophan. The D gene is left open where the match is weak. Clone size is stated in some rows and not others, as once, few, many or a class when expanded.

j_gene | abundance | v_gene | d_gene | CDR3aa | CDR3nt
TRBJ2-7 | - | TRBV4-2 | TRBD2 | CASSQGSGLSYEQYF | TGTGCCAGCAGCCAAGGTAGCGGGCTCTCCTACGAGCAGTACTTC
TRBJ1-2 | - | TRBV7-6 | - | CASSLDYGYTF | TGTGCCAGCAGCTTGGACTATGGCTACACCTTC
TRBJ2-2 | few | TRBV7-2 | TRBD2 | CASSLGGPLAGVWTGELFF | TGTGCCAGCAGCTTAGGAGGTCCCCTAGCGGGAGTATGGACCGGGGAGCTGTTTTTT
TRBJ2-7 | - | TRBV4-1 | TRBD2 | CASSQLPGLAGGPQTYEQYF | TGCGCCAGCAGCCAGTTACCGGGACTAGCGGGAGGGCCCCAGACCTACGAGCAGTACTTC
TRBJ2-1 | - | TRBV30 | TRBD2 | CAWSEGLGLAGVVEQFF | TGTGCCTGGAGTGAGGGACTCGGACTAGCGGGAGTGGTTGAGCAGTTCTTC
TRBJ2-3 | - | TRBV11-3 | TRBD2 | CASSLGASLAGGLTDTQYF | TGTGCCAGCAGCTTAGGGGCCTCACTAGCGGGGGGCCTCACAGATACGCAGTATTTT
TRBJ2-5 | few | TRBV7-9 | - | CASSLGGQRLETQYF | TGTGCCAGCAGCTTAGGCGGCCAGAGGTTAGAGACCCAGTACTTC
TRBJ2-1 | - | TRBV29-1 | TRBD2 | CSGGTTEREWSYNEQFF | TGCAGCGGGGGGACCACAGAGCGGGAATGGTCCTACAATGAGCAGTTCTTC
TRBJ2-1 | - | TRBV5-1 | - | CASSQLPSYNEQFF | TGCGCCAGCAGCCAGCTTCCCTCCTACAATGAGCAGTTCTTC
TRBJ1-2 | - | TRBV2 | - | CASTLVGGPNYGYTF | TGTGCCAGCACCCTCGTAGGGGGACCTAACTATGGCTACACCTTC
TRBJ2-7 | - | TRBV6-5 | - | CASSYLGVMSYEQYF | TGTGCCAGCAGTTACCTCGGGGTAATGTCCTACGAGCAGTACTTC
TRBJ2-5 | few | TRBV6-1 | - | CASSDSSRTQYF | TGTGCCAGCAGTGACTCCTCGAGAACCCAGTACTTC